Presented here are 10 T cell receptor beta chains from one specimen sequenced in a study of cytomegalovirus exposure and HLA in healthy donors. Primers: 60 Vbeta forward and 13 Jbeta reverse. The protocol was immunoSEQ multiplex PCR, while the TCRdb copy is restricted to in-frame clones and leaves out a portion. The sample consists of tens of thousands of clones, 60% to 85% of them appearing once. The sample taken for sequencing was PBMCs. The receptor set was obtained from a man aged 40-55 years in good health and CMV-seronegative.

The chain has TRBV2 and TRBJ1-5; 8 bases are shared with TRBD1. The CDR3 extends over 16 amino acids. Germline CDR1 reads SNHLY; CDR2 reads FYNNEI. V lost 6 bases, J lost 3 bases, and 10 bases stayed unmatched. Written as DNA, the CDR3 is TGTGCCAGCAGCGGACAGGGTCAGGGGGCCAATCAGCCCCAGCATTTT. The encoded protein is CASSGQGQGANQPQHF. The variable domain in full, completed from reference TRBV2 and TRBJ1-5, reads EPEVTQTPSHQVTQMGQEVILRCVPISNHLYFYWYRQILGQKVEFLVSFYNNEISEKSEIFDDQFSVERPDGSNFTLKIRSTKLEDSAMYFCASSGQGQGANQPQHFGDGTRLSIL.

CDR3 residues: CASSSTGGREGYTF. DNA of the CDR3: TGTGCCAGCAGCTCTACAGGGGGTAGAGAAGGCTACACCTTC. The J gene is TRBJ1-2, the V gene TRBV5-4, with TRBD1 matching over 8 bases. This CDR3 is 14 amino acids long. Unmatched junction bases numbered 9, after V lost 3 bases and J lost 8 bases. From germline, CDR1 is SGHNT and CDR2 YYREEE (reference sequence).

This clone was seen only a few times. The chain is built from TRBV18 and TRBJ1-4; 8 bases fit TRBD1. The CDR3 sequence is 15 residues long. J gave up 4 bases and V 2 bases, and 3 bases lay outside the gene matches. Germline loops: CDR1 KGHSH, CDR2 LQKENI. CDR3 sequence: CASSPRTGLNEKLFF. CDR3 in DNA: TGTGCCAGCTCACCAAGGACAGGGCTTAATGAAAAACTGTTTTTT.

To note about this clone: One end of the junction does not line up with germline, which may come from a read error. This chain uses TRBV29-1 with TRBJ2-6, with D possibly TRBD1 on 5 matching bases. The CDR3 has 12 residues. Germline values: CDR1 SQVTM, CDR2 ANQGSEA. This CDR3 reads CSVDPGANGLTF. The CDR3 region has the DNA TGCAGCGTTGACCCTGGGGCCAACGGCCTGACTTTC.

CDR3 coding DNA: TGTGCCAGCAGCGCGGGTGACAGGGTCTATGAAAAACTGTTTTTT. This codes for CASSAGDRVYEKLFF. The J gene is TRBJ1-4, the V gene TRBV6-1, with TRBD1 identical over 7 bases. This CDR3 is 15 amino acids long. Germline assignment: CDR1 MNHNS and CDR2 SASEGT. V dropped 6 bases and J dropped 6; count of bases not matched to a gene: 10.

This chain uses TRBV6-5 with TRBJ2-7, with no clear D. The V end lost 6 bases, the J end lost 6 bases, and 9 bases lay between the germline ends. CDR1 MNHEY and CDR2 SVGAGI come from the germline V gene. This CDR3 has 11 residues. For the CDR3, the DNA is TGTGCCAGCAGCGGCGGATTCGAGCAGTACTTC. It is translated as CASSGGFEQYF.

V gene TRBV29-1 combines with J gene TRBJ1-1; TRBD1 matches at 9 bases. Trimming took 2 bases from V and 2 from J; bases not matched to a gene: 3. The CDR3 is made up of 14 amino acids. Germline CDR1 and CDR2: SQVTM and ANQGSEA. In DNA form, the CDR3 reads TGCAGCGTTGAACGGGGACAGGGAAACACTGAAGCTTTCTTT. Translating gives CSVERGQGNTEAFF.

J is TRBJ2-3 and V is TRBV4-2; possibly TRBD2 for D (5 bases). The CDR3 extends over 14 amino acids. The V and J ends lost 4 bases and 6 bases respectively, with 14 bases between them. CDR1 LGHNA and CDR2 YNFKEQ come from the germline V gene. CDR3: CASSPGTGKDTQYF. In DNA form, the CDR3 reads TGTGCCAGCAGCCCTGGCACGGGGAAGGATACGCAGTATTTT.

V usage is TRBV18 and J usage is TRBJ1-6; 9 bases are a match to TRBD1. The CDR3 covers 15 residues. Germline V CDR1 and CDR2: KGHSH, LQKENI. The J segment lost 8 bases and the V segment lost 2 bases, leaving 4 bases of the junction unmatched. CDR3 nucleotide sequence: TGTGCCAGCTCACCATCTAACAGGGGGCATTCACCCCTCCACTTT. Translating it yields CASSPSNRGHSPLHF. The whole variable domain, filled in from reference TRBV18 and TRBJ1-6, reads NAGVMQNPRHLVRRRGQEARLRCSPMKGHSHVYWYRQLPEEGLKFMVYLQKENIIDESGMPKERFSAEFPKEGPSILRIQQVVRGDSAAYFCASSPSNRGHSPLHFGNGTRLTVT.

This clone appeared once. J is TRBJ1-5 and V is TRBV6-1; D possibly corresponds to TRBD1 (6 bases). CDR3 length equals 16 residues. Germline values: CDR1 MNHNS, CDR2 SASEGT. With 0 bases removed from V and 0 bases from J, the gap between germline ends came to 9 bases. The CDR3 DNA is TGTGCCAGCAGTGAAGCGGACAGAGATAGCAATCAGCCCCAGCATTTT. It is translated as CASSEADRDSNQPQHF.